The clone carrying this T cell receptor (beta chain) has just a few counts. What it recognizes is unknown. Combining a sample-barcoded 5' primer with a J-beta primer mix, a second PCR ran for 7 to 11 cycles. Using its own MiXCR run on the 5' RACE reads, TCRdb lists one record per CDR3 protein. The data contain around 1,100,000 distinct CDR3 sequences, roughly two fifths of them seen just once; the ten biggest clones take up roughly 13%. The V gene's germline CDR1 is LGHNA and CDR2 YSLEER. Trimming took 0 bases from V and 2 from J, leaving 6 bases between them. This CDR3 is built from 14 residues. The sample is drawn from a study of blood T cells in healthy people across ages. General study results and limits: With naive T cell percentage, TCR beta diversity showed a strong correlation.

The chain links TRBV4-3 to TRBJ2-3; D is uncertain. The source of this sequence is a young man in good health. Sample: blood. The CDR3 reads CASSQDKDTDTQYF. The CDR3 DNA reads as TGCGCCAGCAGCCAAGATAAGGACACAGATACGCAGTATTTT.